This T cell receptor (beta chain) was documented in a study of monozygotic twins with inflammatory bowel disease. Study results and limitations: Distinction of different T cell subtypes was not possible.

Eight distinct reactions (per sample) were used to make the cDNA. Nested PCRs (16 and 9 cycles, two total) were applied to TCRalpha and TCRbeta cDNA. Reprocessing the 5' RACE reads, TCRdb reports a single entry for every CDR3 protein and omits DNA. Recorded for this sample: approximately 400,000 distinct CDR3 sequences. CDR1 DFQATT and CDR2 SNEGSKA come from the germline V gene (reference sequence). The CDR3 runs to 15 residues. For this clonotype: The antigen remains undetermined.

The sequencing sample was made of blood. This sequence joins TRBV20-1 and TRBJ1-5. The clonotype comes from a human donor with ulcerative colitis or Crohn's disease, or a healthy co-twin of an affected twin (not recorded which). The chain's CDR3 is CSARLSSDRSQPQHF.